Described below is a single T cell receptor beta chain sequence and its context. V was clipped by 6 bases and J by 10 bases, with 17 bases between them. Germline V lookup: CDR1 SNHLY, CDR2 FYNNEI. The CDR3 contains 13 residues. This sample is part of a study of blood T cell repertoires in COVID-19. The study assigned cohorts using participant-reported clinical history. Method: immunoSEQ multiplex PCR; TCRdb's copy keeps in-frame clones and lacks some. The sample consists of fewer than 450,000 clones, less than 95% of them appearing once. The sequencing sample was made of PBMCs or T cells enriched from blood (not recorded which). The source is a man between 18 and 29 years old who had recovered from COVID-19. The rearrangement links TRBV2 to TRBJ2-3; a possible D gene is TRBD1 (6 bases). CDR3 in amino acids: CASSEPSGESQYF. CDR3 bases: TGTGCCAGCAGCGAACCCTCAGGGGAATCGCAGTATTTT.